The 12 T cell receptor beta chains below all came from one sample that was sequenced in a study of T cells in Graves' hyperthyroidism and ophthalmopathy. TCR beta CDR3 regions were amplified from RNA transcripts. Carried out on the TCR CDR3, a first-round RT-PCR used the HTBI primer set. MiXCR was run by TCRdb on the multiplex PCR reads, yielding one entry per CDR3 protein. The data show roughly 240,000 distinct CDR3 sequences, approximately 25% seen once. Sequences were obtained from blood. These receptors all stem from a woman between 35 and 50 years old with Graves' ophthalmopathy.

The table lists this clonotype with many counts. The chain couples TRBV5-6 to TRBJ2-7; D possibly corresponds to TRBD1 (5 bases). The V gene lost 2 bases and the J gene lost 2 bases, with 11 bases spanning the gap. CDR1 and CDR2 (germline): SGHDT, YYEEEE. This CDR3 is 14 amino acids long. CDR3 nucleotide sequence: TGTGCCAGCAGCTTAAAGGGGCAGACCTACGAGCAGTACTTC. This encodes CASSLKGQTYEQYF. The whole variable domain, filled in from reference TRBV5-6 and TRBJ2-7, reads DAGVTQSPTHLIKTRGQQVTLRCSPKSGHDTVSWYQQALGQGPQFIFQYYEEEERQRGNFPDRFSGHQFPNYSSELNVNALLLGDSALYLCASSLKGQTYEQYFGPGTRLTVT.

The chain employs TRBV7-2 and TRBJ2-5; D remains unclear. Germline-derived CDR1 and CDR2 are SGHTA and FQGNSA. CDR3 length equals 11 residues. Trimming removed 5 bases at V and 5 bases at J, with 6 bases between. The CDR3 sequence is CASSHSETQYF. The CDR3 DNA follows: TGTGCCAGCAGCCACTCGGAGACCCAGTACTTC.

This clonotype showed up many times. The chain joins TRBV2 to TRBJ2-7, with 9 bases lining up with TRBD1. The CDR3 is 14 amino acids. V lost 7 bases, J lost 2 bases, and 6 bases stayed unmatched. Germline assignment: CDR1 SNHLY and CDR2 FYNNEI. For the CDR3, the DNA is TGTGCCAGCACCGGGACAGGGAATCCCTACGAGCAGTACTTC. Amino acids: CASTGTGNPYEQYF.

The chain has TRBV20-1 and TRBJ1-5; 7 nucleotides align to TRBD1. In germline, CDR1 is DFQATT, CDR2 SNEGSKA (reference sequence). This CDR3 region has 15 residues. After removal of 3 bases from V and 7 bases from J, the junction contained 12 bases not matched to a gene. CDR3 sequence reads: CSARGGQSVGQPQHF. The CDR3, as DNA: TGCAGTGCTAGGGGGGGACAGTCTGTCGGGCAGCCCCAGCATTTT.

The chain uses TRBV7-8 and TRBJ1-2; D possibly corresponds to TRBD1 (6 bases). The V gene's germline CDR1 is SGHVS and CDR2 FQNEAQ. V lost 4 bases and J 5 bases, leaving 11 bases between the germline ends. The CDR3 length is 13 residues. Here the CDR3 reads CASSSNRAYGYTF. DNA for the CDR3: TGTGCCAGCAGCTCCAACAGGGCGTATGGCTACACCTTC.

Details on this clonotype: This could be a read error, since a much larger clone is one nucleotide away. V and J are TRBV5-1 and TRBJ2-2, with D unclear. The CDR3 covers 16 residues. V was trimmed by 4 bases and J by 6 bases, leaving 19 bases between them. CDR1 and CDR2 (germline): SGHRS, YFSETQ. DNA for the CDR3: TGCGCCAGCAGCCCCTTACTTGCGGAGAGAGCCGGGGAGCTGTTTTTT. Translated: CASSPLLAERAGELFF.

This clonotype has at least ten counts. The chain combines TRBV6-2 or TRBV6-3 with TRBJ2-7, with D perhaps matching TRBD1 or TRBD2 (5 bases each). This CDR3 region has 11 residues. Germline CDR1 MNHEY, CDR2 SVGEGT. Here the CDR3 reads CAGDRSYEQYF. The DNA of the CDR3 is TGTGCGGGGGATCGGTCCTACGAGCAGTACTTC.

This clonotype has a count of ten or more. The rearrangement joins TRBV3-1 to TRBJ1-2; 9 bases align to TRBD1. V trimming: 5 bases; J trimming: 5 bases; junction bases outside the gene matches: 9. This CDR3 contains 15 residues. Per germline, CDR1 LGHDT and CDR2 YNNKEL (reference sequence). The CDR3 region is CASSAGTGRVYGYTF. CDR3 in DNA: TGTGCCAGCAGCGCCGGGACAGGGAGGGTTTATGGCTACACCTTC.

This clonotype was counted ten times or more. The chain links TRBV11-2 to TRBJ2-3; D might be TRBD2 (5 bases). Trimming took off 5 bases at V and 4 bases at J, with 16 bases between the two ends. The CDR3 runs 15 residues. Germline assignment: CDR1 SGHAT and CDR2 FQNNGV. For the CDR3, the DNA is TGTGCCAGCAGCCGGACCGGAAGTAGCGCAGATACGCAGTATTTT. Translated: CASSRTGSSADTQYF.

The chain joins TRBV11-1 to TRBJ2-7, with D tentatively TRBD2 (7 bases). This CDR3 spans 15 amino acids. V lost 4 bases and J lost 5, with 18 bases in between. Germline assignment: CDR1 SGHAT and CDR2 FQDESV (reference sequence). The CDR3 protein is CASSSAGAGAHEQYF. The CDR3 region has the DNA TGTGCCAGCAGCTCCGCCGGGGCGGGGGCCCACGAGCAGTACTTC.

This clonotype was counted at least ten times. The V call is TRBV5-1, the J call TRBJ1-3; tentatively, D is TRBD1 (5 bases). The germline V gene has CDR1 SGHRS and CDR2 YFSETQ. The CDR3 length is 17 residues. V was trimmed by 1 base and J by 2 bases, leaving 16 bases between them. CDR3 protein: CASSLRSGRDAGNTIYF. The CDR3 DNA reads TGCGCCAGCAGCTTGAGGTCTGGCAGGGACGCTGGAAACACCATATATTTT. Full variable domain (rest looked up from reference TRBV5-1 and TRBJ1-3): KAGVTQTPRYLIKTRGQQVTLSCSPISGHRSVSWYQQTPGQGLQFLFEYFSETQRNKGNFPGRFSGRQFSNSRSEMNVSTLELGDSALYLCASSLRSGRDAGNTIYFGEGSWLTVV.

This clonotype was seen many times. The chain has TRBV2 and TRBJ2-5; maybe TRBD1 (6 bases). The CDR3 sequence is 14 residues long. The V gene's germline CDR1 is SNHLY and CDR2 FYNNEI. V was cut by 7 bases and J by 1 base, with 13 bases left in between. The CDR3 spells CASIRRTAQETQYF. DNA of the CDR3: TGTGCCAGCATTAGGAGGACAGCCCAAGAGACCCAGTACTTC.